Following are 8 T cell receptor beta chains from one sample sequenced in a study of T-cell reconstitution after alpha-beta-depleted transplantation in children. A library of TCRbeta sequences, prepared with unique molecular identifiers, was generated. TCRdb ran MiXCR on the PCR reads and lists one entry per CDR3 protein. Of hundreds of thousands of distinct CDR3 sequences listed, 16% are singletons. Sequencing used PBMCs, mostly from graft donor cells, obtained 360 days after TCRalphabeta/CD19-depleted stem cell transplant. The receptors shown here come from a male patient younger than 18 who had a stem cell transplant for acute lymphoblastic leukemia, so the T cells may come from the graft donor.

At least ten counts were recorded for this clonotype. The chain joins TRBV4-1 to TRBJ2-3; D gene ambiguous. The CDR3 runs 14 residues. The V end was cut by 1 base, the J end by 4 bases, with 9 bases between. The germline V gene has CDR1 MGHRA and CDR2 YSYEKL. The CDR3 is CASSQVSRADTQYF. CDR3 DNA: TGCGCCAGCAGCCAAGTCTCACGGGCAGATACGCAGTATTTT.

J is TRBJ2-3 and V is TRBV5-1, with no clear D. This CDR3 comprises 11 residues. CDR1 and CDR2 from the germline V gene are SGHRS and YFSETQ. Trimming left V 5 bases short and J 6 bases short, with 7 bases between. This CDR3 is CASRIRDTQYF. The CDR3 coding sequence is TGCGCCAGCAGAATTCGGGATACGCAGTATTTT.

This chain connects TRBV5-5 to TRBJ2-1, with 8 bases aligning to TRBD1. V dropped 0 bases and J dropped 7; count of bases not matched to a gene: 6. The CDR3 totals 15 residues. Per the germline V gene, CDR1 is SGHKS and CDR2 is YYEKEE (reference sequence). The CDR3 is CASSLGTGYGNEQFF. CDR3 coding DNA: TGTGCCAGCAGCTTGGGGACAGGGTACGGTAATGAGCAGTTCTTC.

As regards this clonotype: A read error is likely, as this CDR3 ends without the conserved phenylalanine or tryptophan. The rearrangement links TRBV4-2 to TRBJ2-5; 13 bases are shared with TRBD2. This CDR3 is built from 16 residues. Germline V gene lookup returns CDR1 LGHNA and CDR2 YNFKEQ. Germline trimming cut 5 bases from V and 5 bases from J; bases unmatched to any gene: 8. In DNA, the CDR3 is TGTGCCAGCAGCAATGGACTAGCGGGAGCTAGGGAGACCCAGTACTAC. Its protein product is CASSNGLAGARETQYY.

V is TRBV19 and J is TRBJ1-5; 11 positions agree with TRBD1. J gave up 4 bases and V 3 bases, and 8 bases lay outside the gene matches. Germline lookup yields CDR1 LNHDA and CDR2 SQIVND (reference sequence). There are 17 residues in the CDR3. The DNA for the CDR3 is TGTGCCAGTAGTATGGGCGCCGGGACAGGGGGGAATCAGCCCCAGCATTTT. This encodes CASSMGAGTGGNQPQHF.

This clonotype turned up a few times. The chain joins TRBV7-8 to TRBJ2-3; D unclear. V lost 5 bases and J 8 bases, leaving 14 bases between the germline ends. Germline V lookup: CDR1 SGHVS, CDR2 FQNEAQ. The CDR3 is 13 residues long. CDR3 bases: TGTGCCAGCAGCCCCCGGGCCGTAGGTACGCAGTATTTT. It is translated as CASSPRAVGTQYF.

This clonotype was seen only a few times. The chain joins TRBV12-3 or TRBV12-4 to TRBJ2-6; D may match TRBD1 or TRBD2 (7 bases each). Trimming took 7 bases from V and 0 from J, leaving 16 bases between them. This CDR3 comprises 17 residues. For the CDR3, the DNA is TGTGCCAGCACCAGGGGGAGGGGGGGCTCTGGGGCCAACGTCCTGACTTTC. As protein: CASTRGRGGSGANVLTF.

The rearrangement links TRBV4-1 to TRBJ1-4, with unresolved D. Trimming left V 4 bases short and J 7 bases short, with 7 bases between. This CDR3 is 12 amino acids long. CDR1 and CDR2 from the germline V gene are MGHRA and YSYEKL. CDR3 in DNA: TGCGCCAGCAGCCTCTTACTTGAAAAACTGTTTTTT. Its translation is CASSLLLEKLFF.